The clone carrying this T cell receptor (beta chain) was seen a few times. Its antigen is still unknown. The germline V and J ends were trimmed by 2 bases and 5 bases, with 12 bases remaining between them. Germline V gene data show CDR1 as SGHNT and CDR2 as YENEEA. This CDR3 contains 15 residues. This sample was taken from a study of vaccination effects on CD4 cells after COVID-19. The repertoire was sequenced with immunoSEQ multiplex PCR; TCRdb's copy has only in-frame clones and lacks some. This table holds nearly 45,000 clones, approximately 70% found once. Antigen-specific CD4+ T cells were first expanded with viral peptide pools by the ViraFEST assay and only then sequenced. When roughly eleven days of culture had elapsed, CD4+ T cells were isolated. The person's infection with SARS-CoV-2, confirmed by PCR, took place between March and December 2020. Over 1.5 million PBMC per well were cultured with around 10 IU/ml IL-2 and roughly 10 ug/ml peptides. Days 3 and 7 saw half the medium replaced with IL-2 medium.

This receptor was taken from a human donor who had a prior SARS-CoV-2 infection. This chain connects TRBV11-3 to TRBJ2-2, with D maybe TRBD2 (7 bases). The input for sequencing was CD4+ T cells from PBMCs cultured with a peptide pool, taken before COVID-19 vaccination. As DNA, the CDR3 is TGTGCCAGCAGCTTACGGGGGGCTCGGACCGGGGAGCTGTTTTTT. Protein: CASSLRGARTGELFF.